This T cell receptor (beta chain) was identified during a study of T cell responses to AZD1222 COVID-19 vaccine. Study-level results: Reportedly, nearly half the spike-specific TCRs target unmutated variant regions. Donors were largely white British and mainly female; clonal diversity was possibly underestimated. Dominant at 160-218 and 743-854, vaccine-associated CD4 TCRs also spanned spike.

As to this clone: What it binds is unknown.

CDR3 size: 17 residues. Sequencing was performed with immunoSEQ multiplex PCR; in TCRdb, only in-frame clones are kept and a portion is missing. The table includes about 200,000 clones, 90% to 95% detected once. The clonotype was recovered from an adult who received the MenACWY meningococcal vaccine as a control. The J gene is TRBJ2-2, the V gene TRBV21-1. TRBV21-1 represents a pseudogene. The sequencing used peripheral blood, collected 28 days after the second dose of the MenACWY control vaccine. CDR3 amino acids: CASSKLGTPERTGELFF. CDR3 bases: TGTGCCAGCAGCAAATTGGGGACCCCAGAAAGAACCGGGGAGCTGTTTTTT.